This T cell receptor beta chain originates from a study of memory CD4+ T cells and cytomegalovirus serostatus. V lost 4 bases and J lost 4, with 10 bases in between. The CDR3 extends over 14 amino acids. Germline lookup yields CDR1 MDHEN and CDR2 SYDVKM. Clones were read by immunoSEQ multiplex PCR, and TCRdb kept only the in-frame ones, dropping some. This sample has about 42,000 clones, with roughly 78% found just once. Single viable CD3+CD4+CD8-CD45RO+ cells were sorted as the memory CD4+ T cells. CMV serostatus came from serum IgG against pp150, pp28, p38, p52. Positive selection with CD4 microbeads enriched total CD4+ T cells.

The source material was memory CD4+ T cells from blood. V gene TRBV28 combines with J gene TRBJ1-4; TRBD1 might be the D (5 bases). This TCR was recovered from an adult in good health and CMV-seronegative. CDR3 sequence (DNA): TGTGCCAGCAGTTCGGCAGGGCGTAATGAAAAACTGTTTTTT. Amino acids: CASSSAGRNEKLFF.